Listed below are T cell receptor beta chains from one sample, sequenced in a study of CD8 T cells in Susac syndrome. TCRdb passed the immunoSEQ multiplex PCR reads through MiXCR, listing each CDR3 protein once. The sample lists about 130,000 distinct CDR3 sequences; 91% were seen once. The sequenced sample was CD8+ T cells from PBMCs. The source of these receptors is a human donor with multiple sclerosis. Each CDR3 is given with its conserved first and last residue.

cdr3_aa: CASSARAGSEAFF
j_call: TRBJ1-1
v_call: TRBV25-1

cdr3_aa: CASSTTLGDTQYF
j_call: TRBJ2-3
v_call: TRBV7-3

cdr3_aa: CASRGTGALDWNQPQHF
j_call: TRBJ1-5
v_call: TRBV6-2/TRBV6-3

cdr3_aa: CASTTGTGTIYSNQPQHF
j_call: TRBJ1-5
v_call: TRBV2

cdr3_aa: CASSQGAATEAFF
j_call: TRBJ1-1
v_call: TRBV4-1

cdr3_aa: CSVEAPNEQFF
j_call: TRBJ2-1
v_call: TRBV29-1

cdr3_aa: CASRYTGEGEAFF
j_call: TRBJ1-1
v_call: TRBV12-3/TRBV12-4

cdr3_aa: CASSLEWGGETQYF
j_call: TRBJ2-5
v_call: TRBV27

cdr3_aa: CASSEPGADYEQYF
j_call: TRBJ2-7
v_call: TRBV2

cdr3_aa: CASSQGGNTGELFF
j_call: TRBJ2-2
v_call: TRBV14